This TCR beta chain was captured by sequencing in a study of graft-versus-host responses after intestinal transplantation. General observations from the study: GvH clones appeared in recipient marrow, some first in ileum or blood.

Sequencing was performed with immunoSEQ multiplex PCR; in TCRdb, only in-frame clones are kept and a portion is missing. Among tens of thousands of clones listed, 94% were seen once. As regards this clone: Antigen specificity is unknown.

CDR1 MGHRA and CDR2 YSYEKL come from the germline V gene. The CDR3 covers 16 residues. Germline trimming cut 0 bases from V and 7 bases from J; bases unmatched to any gene: 6. This clonotype was sampled from a human patient who received an intestinal transplant, so some T cells may come from the graft donor. The V call is TRBV4-1, the J call TRBJ2-7, with 13 nucleotides matching TRBD2. This material consisted of PBMCs, taken 156 days after intestinal transplant. The CDR3 loop is CASSQDGLAGAGEQYF. The CDR3 coding sequence is TGCGCCAGCAGCCAAGACGGACTAGCGGGAGCGGGGGAGCAGTACTTC.